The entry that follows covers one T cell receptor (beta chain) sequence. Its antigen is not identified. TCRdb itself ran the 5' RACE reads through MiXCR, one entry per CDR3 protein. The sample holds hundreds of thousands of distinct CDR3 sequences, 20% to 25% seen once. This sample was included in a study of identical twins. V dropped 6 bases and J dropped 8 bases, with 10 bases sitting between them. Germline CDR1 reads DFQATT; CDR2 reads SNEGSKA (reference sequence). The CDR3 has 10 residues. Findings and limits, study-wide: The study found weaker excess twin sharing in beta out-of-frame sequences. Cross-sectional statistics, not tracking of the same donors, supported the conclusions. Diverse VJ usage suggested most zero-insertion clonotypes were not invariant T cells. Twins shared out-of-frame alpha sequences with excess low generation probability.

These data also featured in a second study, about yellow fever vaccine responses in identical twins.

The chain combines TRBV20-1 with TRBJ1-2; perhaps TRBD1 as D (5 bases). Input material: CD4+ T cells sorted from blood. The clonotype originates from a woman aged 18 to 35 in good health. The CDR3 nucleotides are TGCAGTGCCCAGGGATCCGGCTACACCTTC. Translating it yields CSAQGSGYTF.